A selection of T cell receptor beta chains follows, all from one sample in a study of T cell repertoires in cytomegalovirus infection. TCRdb ran MiXCR on the reads and lists one entry per CDR3 protein. The sample lists approximately 910,000 distinct CDR3 sequences; approximately 32% were seen once. The antigens for these receptors are not known. The sample here was cultured CD8+ T cells from PBMCs, taken from culture after CMV antigen stimulation. The source is a human donor in good health (CMV status not recorded). Some clones in this sample may be carry-over from other donors' samples. CDR3s leave out the opening cysteine and the closing phenylalanine or tryptophan. Each record gives: J gene, V gene, D gene, CDR3 protein. A D gene is named only where the DNA matches it firmly.

j_call: TRBJ1-3
v_call: TRBV6-6
d_call: -
cdr3_aa: ASGGGLASGNTIY

j_call: TRBJ1-2
v_call: TRBV11-2
d_call: -
cdr3_aa: ASSLYTDYGYT

j_call: TRBJ2-3
v_call: TRBV20-1
d_call: TRBD1
cdr3_aa: SAKTVGRTGDTDTQY

j_call: TRBJ1-3
v_call: TRBV4-1
d_call: -
cdr3_aa: ASSQERASSGNTIY

j_call: TRBJ2-1
v_call: TRBV19
d_call: TRBD2
cdr3_aa: ASRTFSGENYNEQF

j_call: TRBJ2-2
v_call: TRBV6-5
d_call: -
cdr3_aa: ASSYGAYTGELF

j_call: TRBJ2-5
v_call: TRBV7-6
d_call: TRBD2
cdr3_aa: ASSLEVAGLGETQY

j_call: TRBJ2-5
v_call: TRBV6-6
d_call: TRBD2
cdr3_aa: TSSYSSGVYQETQY

j_call: TRBJ2-3
v_call: TRBV19
d_call: -
cdr3_aa: ASSIGELTTDTQY

j_call: TRBJ2-3
v_call: TRBV9
d_call: -
cdr3_aa: ASSVEEGSTDTQY

j_call: TRBJ2-3
v_call: TRBV7-4
d_call: -
cdr3_aa: ARSLEGITDTQY

j_call: TRBJ1-1
v_call: TRBV12-3/TRBV12-4
d_call: -
cdr3_aa: ASSPQYQGNTEAF

j_call: TRBJ2-7
v_call: TRBV19
d_call: -
cdr3_aa: ASSILLEGTYEQY

j_call: TRBJ2-7
v_call: TRBV19
d_call: -
cdr3_aa: ASSFKDRRVGGSYEQY

j_call: TRBJ1-6
v_call: TRBV7-2
d_call: -
cdr3_aa: ASSYPGHRSPLH

j_call: TRBJ2-1
v_call: TRBV19
d_call: -
cdr3_aa: ASSITSSYNEQF

j_call: TRBJ2-1
v_call: TRBV7-8
d_call: TRBD2
cdr3_aa: ASSPRRGGHSEQF

j_call: TRBJ2-1
v_call: TRBV7-9
d_call: -
cdr3_aa: ASSPAGYSTYNEQF

j_call: TRBJ2-1
v_call: TRBV13
d_call: TRBD1
cdr3_aa: ASSLAGTAVLYNEQF

j_call: TRBJ2-5
v_call: TRBV7-8
d_call: TRBD1
cdr3_aa: ASSPGQEIQETQY

j_call: TRBJ1-1
v_call: TRBV6-5
d_call: -
cdr3_aa: ASSYGRGGSTEAF

j_call: TRBJ2-5
v_call: TRBV3-1
d_call: -
cdr3_aa: ASSQDHGLFETQY

j_call: TRBJ1-1
v_call: TRBV12-3/TRBV12-4
d_call: -
cdr3_aa: ASSFSDSTEAF

j_call: TRBJ2-3
v_call: TRBV7-3
d_call: -
cdr3_aa: ASSLWADSGPDTQY

j_call: TRBJ2-1
v_call: TRBV15
d_call: TRBD1
cdr3_aa: ATSRDRDSEQF

j_call: TRBJ1-2
v_call: TRBV19
d_call: -
cdr3_aa: ASESGEYYGYT

j_call: TRBJ1-2
v_call: TRBV6-1
d_call: -
cdr3_aa: ASSEAGARASYYGYT

j_call: TRBJ1-1
v_call: TRBV7-6
d_call: -
cdr3_aa: ASSFEVWTEAF

j_call: TRBJ2-2
v_call: TRBV7-9
d_call: TRBD1
cdr3_aa: ASTFRGQVNTGELF

j_call: TRBJ2-3
v_call: TRBV10-3
d_call: -
cdr3_aa: AISESMQGRFTDTQY

j_call: TRBJ2-1
v_call: TRBV12-3/TRBV12-4
d_call: TRBD2
cdr3_aa: ASSTGLAGNYNEQF

j_call: TRBJ2-3
v_call: TRBV6-1
d_call: -
cdr3_aa: ASSEGVRFTDTQY

j_call: TRBJ1-4
v_call: TRBV2
d_call: -
cdr3_aa: ASSADEKLF

j_call: TRBJ2-7
v_call: TRBV6-5
d_call: TRBD1
cdr3_aa: ASSLTGQVSYEQY

j_call: TRBJ1-1
v_call: TRBV27
d_call: -
cdr3_aa: ASSLRQVETEAF

j_call: TRBJ1-1
v_call: TRBV7-8
d_call: TRBD1
cdr3_aa: ASSLIETGVYTEAF

j_call: TRBJ1-1
v_call: TRBV7-9
d_call: -
cdr3_aa: ASSSLNRPNTEAF

j_call: TRBJ1-1
v_call: TRBV6-1
d_call: -
cdr3_aa: ASPRVQNTEAF

j_call: TRBJ1-6
v_call: TRBV6-4
d_call: -
cdr3_aa: ASGDPKGRSSYNSPLH

j_call: TRBJ1-2
v_call: TRBV20-1
d_call: -
cdr3_aa: SARGRYYGYT